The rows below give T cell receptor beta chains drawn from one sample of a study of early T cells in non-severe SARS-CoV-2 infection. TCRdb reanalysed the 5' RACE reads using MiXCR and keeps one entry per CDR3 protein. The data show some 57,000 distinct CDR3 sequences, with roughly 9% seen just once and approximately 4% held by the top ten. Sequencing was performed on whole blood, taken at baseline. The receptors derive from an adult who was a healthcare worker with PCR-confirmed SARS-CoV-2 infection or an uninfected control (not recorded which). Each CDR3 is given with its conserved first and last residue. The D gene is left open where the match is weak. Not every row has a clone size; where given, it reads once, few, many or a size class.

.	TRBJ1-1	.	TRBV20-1	CSARDYSLNTEAFF	TGCAGTGCTAGAGATTACAGCCTGAACACTGAAGCTTTCTTT
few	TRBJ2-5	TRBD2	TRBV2	CASSEVLAGETQYF	TGTGCCAGCAGTGAGGTTCTAGCGGGAGAGACCCAGTACTTC
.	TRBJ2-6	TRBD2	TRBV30	CAWRRTSIGVLTF	TGTGCCTGGAGGCGGACTAGCATTGGCGTCCTGACTTTC
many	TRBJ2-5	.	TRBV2	CASSEIRGRQTQYF	TGTGCCAGCAGTGAAATTAGGGGTCGACAGACCCAGTACTTC
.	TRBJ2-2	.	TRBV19	CASSTGYGPGELFF	TGTGCCAGTAGTACAGGGTACGGCCCCGGGGAGCTGTTTTTT
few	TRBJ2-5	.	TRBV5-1	CASTLETVQETQYF	TGCGCCAGCACCTTGGAGACAGTCCAAGAGACCCAGTACTTC
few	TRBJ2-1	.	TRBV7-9	CASKGRTAKGMNEQFF	TGTGCCAGCAAAGGCCGGACTGCAAAGGGGATGAATGAGCAGTTCTTC
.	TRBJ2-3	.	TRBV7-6	CASGRLGDTQYF	TGTGCCAGCGGTCGCCTAGGGGATACGCAGTATTTT
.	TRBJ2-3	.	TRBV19	CASSIVGGDTQYF	TGTGCCAGTAGTATAGTGGGGGGAGATACGCAGTATTTT
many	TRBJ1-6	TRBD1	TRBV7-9	CASSRMTGKSESPLHF	TGTGCCAGCAGCCGCATGACAGGGAAATCTGAATCACCCCTCCACTTT
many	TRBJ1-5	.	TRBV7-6	CASSLVDPFENQPQHF	TGTGCCAGCAGCTTAGTGGACCCTTTTGAAAATCAGCCCCAGCATTTT
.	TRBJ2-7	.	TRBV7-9	CASSPRLGEQYF	TGTGCCAGCAGCCCACGGCTTGGGGAGCAGTACTTC
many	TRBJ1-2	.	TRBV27	CASSFTGSGYGYTF	TGTGCCAGCAGTTTCACAGGGTCAGGCTATGGCTACACCTTC
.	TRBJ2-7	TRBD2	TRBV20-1	CSAKTSGAYEQYF	TGCAGTGCAAAGACTAGCGGGGCCTACGAGCAGTACTTC
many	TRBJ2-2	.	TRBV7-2	CASSLRSTANTGELFF	TGTGCCAGCAGCTTACGGTCCACAGCTAACACCGGGGAGCTGTTTTTT
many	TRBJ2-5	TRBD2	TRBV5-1	CASRPAGETETQYF	TGCGCCAGCAGACCAGCGGGGGAAACAGAGACCCAGTACTTC
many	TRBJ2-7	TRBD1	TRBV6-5	CASSSRTGGGEQYF	TGTGCCAGCAGTTCCCGGACAGGGGGCGGCGAGCAGTACTTC
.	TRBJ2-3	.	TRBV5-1	CASSLSVILTDTQYF	TGCGCCAGCAGCTTGTCGGTCATCCTCACAGATACGCAGTATTTT
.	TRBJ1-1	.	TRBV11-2	CASSSGHNTEAFF	TGTGCCAGCAGCTCGGGACATAACACTGAAGCTTTCTTT
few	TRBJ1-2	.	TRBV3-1	CASEGGGYGYTF	TGTGCCAGCGAAGGAGGGGGCTATGGCTACACCTTC
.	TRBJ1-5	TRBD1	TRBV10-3	CAISRQGARDQPQHF	TGTGCCATCAGTCGACAGGGGGCAAGGGATCAGCCCCAGCATTTT
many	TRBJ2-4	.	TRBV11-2	CASSLRDPKNIQYF	TGTGCCAGCAGCCTTCGGGACCCAAAAAACATTCAGTACTTC
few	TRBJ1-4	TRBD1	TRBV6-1	CASRGTGVGSNEKLFF	TGTGCCAGCAGGGGGACAGGTGTGGGGTCTAATGAAAAACTGTTTTTT
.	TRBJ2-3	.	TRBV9	CASSVGRADTQYF	TGTGCCAGCAGCGTAGGGAGGGCAGATACGCAGTATTTT
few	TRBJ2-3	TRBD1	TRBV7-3	CASSITGTGVADTQYF	TGTGCCAGCAGTATAACCGGGACAGGGGTGGCAGATACGCAGTATTTT
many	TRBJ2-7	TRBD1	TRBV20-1	CSARGDRSSYEQYF	TGCAGTGCTAGAGGGGACAGGAGCTCCTACGAGCAGTACTTC
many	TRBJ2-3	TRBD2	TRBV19	CASSIYGGDTDTQYF	TGTGCCAGTAGTATATACGGGGGGGACACAGATACGCAGTATTTT
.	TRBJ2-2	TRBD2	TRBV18	CASSSGTSGNTGELFF	TGTGCCAGCTCCTCCGGGACTAGCGGAAACACCGGGGAGCTGTTTTTT
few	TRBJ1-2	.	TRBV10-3	CAISDRTQDGGYTF	TGTGCCATCAGTGATAGGACACAGGACGGTGGCTACACCTTC
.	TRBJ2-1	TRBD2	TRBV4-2	CASSRDSGGLDEQFF	TGTGCCAGCAGCCGAGACTCGGGAGGGTTGGATGAGCAGTTCTTC
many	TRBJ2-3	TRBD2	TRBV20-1	CSAIKGGSSPDTQYF	TGCAGTGCTATAAAGGGCGGGAGCAGCCCAGATACGCAGTATTTT
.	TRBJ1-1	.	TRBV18	CASSPMTSLNTEAFF	TGTGCCAGCTCACCTATGACCTCTTTGAACACTGAAGCTTTCTTT
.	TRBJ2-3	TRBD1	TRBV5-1	CASSWDRGLATDTQYF	TGCGCCAGCAGCTGGGACAGGGGACTCGCCACAGATACGCAGTATTTT
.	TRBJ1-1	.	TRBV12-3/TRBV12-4	CASSFSGTPTEAFF	TGTGCCAGCAGTTTTTCGGGTACCCCGACTGAAGCTTTCTTT
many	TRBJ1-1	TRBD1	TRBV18	CASSLSGTERNTEAFF	TGTGCCAGCTCACTTTCCGGGACAGAAAGGAACACTGAAGCTTTCTTT
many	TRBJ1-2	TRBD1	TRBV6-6	CASRTGDVGYTF	TGTGCCAGCAGAACAGGGGATGTCGGCTACACCTTC
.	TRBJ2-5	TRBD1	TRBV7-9	CASSLHRGYQETQYF	TGTGCCAGCAGCTTACACAGGGGGTACCAAGAGACCCAGTACTTC
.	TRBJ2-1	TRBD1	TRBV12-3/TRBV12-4	CASSTGVGYNEQFF	TGTGCCAGCAGCACAGGGGTTGGGTACAATGAGCAGTTCTTC
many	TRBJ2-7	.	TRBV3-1	CASSRAGGFGYEQYF	TGTGCCAGCAGCCGTGCAGGGGGGTTCGGGTACGAGCAGTACTTC
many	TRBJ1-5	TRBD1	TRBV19	CASSNEPDRVSQPQHF	TGTGCCAGTAGTAATGAACCAGACAGGGTAAGTCAGCCCCAGCATTTT
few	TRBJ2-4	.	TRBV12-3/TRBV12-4	CASSLEGGRDIQYF	TGTGCCAGCAGTTTAGAAGGTGGCCGGGACATTCAGTACTTC
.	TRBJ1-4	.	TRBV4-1	CASSQDQGGEGTNEKLFF	TGCGCCAGCAGCCAAGATCAGGGTGGCGAGGGAACTAATGAAAAACTGTTTTTT
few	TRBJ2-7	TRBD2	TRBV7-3	CASSLGSGNSEQYF	TGTGCCAGCAGCTTAGGGAGCGGGAACTCCGAGCAGTACTTC
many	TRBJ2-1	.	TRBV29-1	CSVDRGIWQFF	TGCAGCGTTGATAGAGGGATCTGGCAGTTCTTC
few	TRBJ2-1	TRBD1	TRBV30	CAWSAAGQGASKQFF	TGTGCCTGGAGTGCCGCCGGACAGGGGGCCAGTAAGCAGTTCTTC
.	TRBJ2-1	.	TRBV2	CASSEYNEQFF	TGTGCCAGCAGTGAGTACAATGAGCAGTTCTTC
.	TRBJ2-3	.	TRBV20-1	CSARGIEDPTYTQYF	TGCAGTGCTAGAGGTATTGAGGACCCGACTTATACGCAGTATTTT